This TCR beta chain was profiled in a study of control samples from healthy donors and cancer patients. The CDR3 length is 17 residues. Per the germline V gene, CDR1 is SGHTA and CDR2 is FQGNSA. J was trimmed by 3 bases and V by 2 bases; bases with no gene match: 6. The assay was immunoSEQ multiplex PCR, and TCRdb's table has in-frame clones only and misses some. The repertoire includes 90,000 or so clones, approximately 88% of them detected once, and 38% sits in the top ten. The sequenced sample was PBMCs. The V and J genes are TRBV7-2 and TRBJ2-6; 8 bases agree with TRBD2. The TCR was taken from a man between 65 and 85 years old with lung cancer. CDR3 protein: CASSLLGGAIGANVLTF. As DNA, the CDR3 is TGTGCCAGCAGCTTACTCGGGGGGGCGATTGGGGCCAACGTCCTGACTTTC.